This entry lists 18 T cell receptor beta chains sequenced from one sample in a study of OX40 agonist ivuxolimab in advanced cancers. Profiling relied on immunoSEQ multiplex PCR, and the TCRdb table lists in-frame clones only, not all of them. The data show about 20,000 clones, 60% to 80% seen once. The source was CD4+ or CD8+ T cells sorted from blood, collected in a trial of the OX40 agonist ivuxolimab. The receptors shown here come from an adult with an advanced solid tumor such as melanoma, head and neck, liver or kidney cancer.

As to this clone: Possible read error: a much larger clone is one base away. The chain is built from TRBV7-2 and TRBJ1-2; 7 bases map to TRBD1. This CDR3 comprises 15 residues. Trimming removed 5 bases from V and 4 bases from J; junction bases left unmatched: 10. Germline V gives CDR1 SGHTA, CDR2 FQGNSA. The CDR3 sequence: CASSQDEAGGYGYTF. As DNA, the CDR3 is TGTGCCAGCAGCCAAGATGAGGCAGGGGGCTATGGCTACACCTTC.

This clone counts as medium-sized. The CDR3 is CASSPRDPAYEQYF. CDR3 DNA sequence: TGTGCCAGCAGCCCTCGGGACCCAGCCTACGAGCAGTACTTC. The rearrangement joins TRBV21-1 to TRBJ2-7. TRBV21-1 is listed as a pseudogene. This CDR3 contains 14 residues.

The sample holds a few counts of this clone. This CDR3 is also generated by other DNA sequences in the sample. The chain uses TRBV6-5 and TRBJ2-5, with a weak D call TRBD1 (6 bases). V was cut by 2 bases and J by 3 bases, with 7 bases left in between. The germline gives CDR1 MNHEY, CDR2 SVGAGI. This CDR3 spans 13 amino acids. CDR3 residues: CASSYEGEETQYF. The CDR3 DNA follows: TGTGCCAGCAGTTACGAGGGGGAAGAGACCCAGTACTTC.

V is TRBV4-1 and J is TRBJ1-5; D gene uncertain. Germline V gene sequence: CDR1 MGHRA, CDR2 YSYEKL. V lost 0 bases to trimming and J lost 2 bases, with 2 bases between them. This CDR3 contains 13 residues. CDR3 DNA sequence: TGCGCCAGCAGCCAAGACGGCAATCAGCCCCAGCATTTT. Its translation: CASSQDGNQPQHF.

This chain connects TRBV7-3 to TRBJ2-1; maybe TRBD2 (6 bases). Trimming left V 2 bases short and J 2 bases short, with 10 bases between. The CDR3 sequence is 15 residues long. CDR1 and CDR2 from the germline V gene are SGHTA and FQGTGA. CDR3 nucleotide sequence: TGTGCCAGCAGCTTAGGAAGCGGGCCCTACAATGAGCAGTTCTTC. This gives the protein CASSLGSGPYNEQFF.

The chain joins TRBV11-2 to TRBJ1-3; D ambiguous. CDR3 length: 17 residues. CDR1 SGHAT and CDR2 FQNNGV come from the germline V gene. V was clipped by 1 base and J by 2 bases, with 15 bases between them. For the CDR3, the DNA is TGTGCCAGCAGCTTAGTTGAAAAGGGAGACCCTGGAAACACCATATATTTT. Amino acids: CASSLVEKGDPGNTIYF.

This clone was recorded once. The V gene is TRBV5-1, the J gene TRBJ1-1, with D maybe TRBD1 (5 bases). From germline, CDR1 is SGHRS and CDR2 YFSETQ. The CDR3 runs 16 residues. The V and J ends lost 5 bases and 0 bases respectively, with 17 bases between them. CDR3 sequence (DNA): TGCGCCAGCAGTGAGGGGAGGGTAAGTCTGAACACTGAAGCTTTCTTT. It is translated as CASSEGRVSLNTEAFF.

This sequence joins TRBV30 and TRBJ2-1; a possible D gene is TRBD2 (5 bases). CDR3 size: 13 residues. Trimming took 3 bases from V and 3 from J, leaving 9 bases between them. The germline V gene has CDR1 GTSNPN and CDR2 SVGIG (reference sequence). The CDR3 protein is CAWSNSGYNEQFF. DNA of the CDR3: TGTGCCTGGAGCAACAGCGGCTACAATGAGCAGTTCTTC.

The rearrangement uses TRBV27 and TRBJ1-1, with 10 bases that match TRBD1. The CDR3 has 15 residues. The germline CDR1 and CDR2 sequences are MNHEY and SMNVEV (reference sequence). V was clipped by 0 bases and J by 5 bases; unmatched bases: 3. CDR3 coding DNA: TGTGCCAGCAGTTTATCGGGGACAGGGGAGACTGAAGCTTTCTTT. It encodes CASSLSGTGETEAFF.

The genes are TRBV7-6 and TRBJ1-3, with a tentative D call TRBD1 (6 bases). V was pared by 4 bases and J by 7 bases, with 11 bases between. Germline CDR1 reads SGHVS; CDR2 reads FNYEAQ. The CDR3 totals 13 residues. CDR3 sequence: CASSYTGSNTIYF. Written as DNA, the CDR3 is TGTGCCAGCAGCTACACAGGGAGCAACACCATATATTTT.

A single count supports this clone. The rearrangement uses TRBV28 and TRBJ2-1; TRBD2 agrees at 11 bases. This CDR3 has 15 amino acids. Trimming at V came to 7 bases and at J to 4 bases, leaving 6 bases not matched to a gene. In germline, CDR1 is MDHEN, CDR2 SYDVKM. CDR3: CASNPSGRNYNEQFF. CDR3 sequence (DNA): TGTGCCAGCAACCCTAGCGGGAGGAATTACAATGAGCAGTTCTTC. The whole variable domain, remainder taken from reference TRBV28 and TRBJ2-1, is DVKVTQSSRYLVKRTGEKVFLECVQDMDHENMFWYRQDPGLGLRLIYFSYDVKMKEKGDIPEGYSVSREKKERFSLILESASTNQTSMYLCASNPSGRNYNEQFFGPGTRLTVL.

The chain combines TRBV7-8 with TRBJ2-3; perhaps TRBD2 as D (7 bases). The CDR3 totals 17 residues. Per the germline V gene, CDR1 is SGHVS and CDR2 is FQNEAQ. Trimming removed 5 bases from V and 0 bases from J, with 18 bases in between. The CDR3 DNA reads TGTGCCAGCAGCCCAAACCGGGGGGCGGGGAGCACAGATACGCAGTATTTT. Translated: CASSPNRGAGSTDTQYF.

The chain joins TRBV11-2 to TRBJ1-1; no clear D gene. The CDR3 sequence is 16 residues long. The germline V and J ends were trimmed by 8 bases and 0 bases, with 19 bases remaining between them. CDR1 and CDR2 (germline): SGHAT, FQNNGV. The CDR3 sequence is CASRPGVRLMNTEAFF. The CDR3, as DNA: TGTGCCAGCCGACCCGGCGTCCGGCTCATGAACACTGAAGCTTTCTTT. Using reference TRBV11-2 and TRBJ1-1 for the parts outside the CDR3, the full variable domain is EAGVAQSPRYKIIEKRQSVAFWCNPISGHATLYWYQQILGQGPKLLIQFQNNGVVDDSQLPKDRFSAERLKGVDSTLKIQPAKLEDSAVYLCASRPGVRLMNTEAFFGQGTRLTVV.

In the case of this clone: Other DNA sequences within the sample encode an identical CDR3. V is TRBV7-9 and J is TRBJ2-7, with 7 bases matching TRBD2. The CDR3 is made up of 13 amino acids. CDR1 is SEHNR and CDR2 is FQNEAQ in the germline V gene (reference sequence). Germline trimming cut 4 bases from V and 7 bases from J; bases unmatched to any gene: 7. The CDR3 DNA is TGTGCCAGCAGCTCACCGGGGGGTTGGGAGCAGTACTTC. Amino acids: CASSSPGGWEQYF.

The V and J genes are TRBV9 and TRBJ2-3; a weak D match, TRBD1 (6 bases). The V end lost 4 bases, the J end lost 4 bases, and 19 bases lay between the germline ends. This CDR3 has 16 amino acids. Germline loops: CDR1 SGDLS, CDR2 YYNGEE. The CDR3 reads CASSPPRGQKSDTQYF. DNA of the CDR3: TGTGCCAGCAGCCCGCCCAGGGGTCAAAAGTCAGATACGCAGTATTTT. Filled out from reference TRBV9 and TRBJ2-3, the complete variable domain reads DSGVTQTPKHLITATGQRVTLRCSPRSGDLSVYWYQQSLDQGLQFLIQYYNGEERAKGNILERFSAQQFPDLHSELNLSSLELGDSALYFCASSPPRGQKSDTQYFGPGTRLTVL.

The chain employs TRBV11-2 and TRBJ1-2; 7 bases align to TRBD1. The CDR3 is made up of 15 amino acids. Germline V gene lookup returns CDR1 SGHAT and CDR2 FQNNGV. After removal of 0 bases from V and 9 bases from J, the junction contained 10 bases not matched to a gene. CDR3 sequence (DNA): TGTGCCAGCAGCTTAGATCGACAGGGACTGATCAGCTACACCTTC. Protein: CASSLDRQGLISYTF.

The chain joins TRBV5-1 to TRBJ2-7; 7 nucleotides line up with TRBD1. Germline V gives CDR1 SGHRS, CDR2 YFSETQ. This CDR3 region has 13 residues. V lost 4 bases to trimming and J lost 3 bases; unmatched junction nucleotides: 4. The DNA of the CDR3 is TGCGCCAGCAGCCTGGGACAGTACTACGAGCAGTACTTC. Translation: CASSLGQYYEQYF.

This sequence joins TRBV27 and TRBJ2-1; no clear D gene. This CDR3 spans 13 amino acids. CDR1 is MNHEY and CDR2 is SMNVEV in the germline V gene (reference sequence). V lost 2 bases, J lost 7 bases, and 9 bases lay in between. Written as DNA, the CDR3 is TGTGCCAGCAGTTTAGGGCTAGTAAATGAGCAGTTCTTC. Translated, it gives CASSLGLVNEQFF.